This T cell receptor beta chain stems from a study of shared T cell receptors in the human thymus. The CDR3 loop spans 20 amino acids. Trimming shortened V by 0 bases and J by 2 bases, and 25 bases separated the two germline ends. From germline, CDR1 is SSHAT and CDR2 FNYEAQ (reference sequence). Sequencing used immunoSEQ multiplex PCR; TCRdb keeps in-frame clones, though not all of them. The sample records almost 550,000 clones, 78% being singletons. These same data were also listed under a study on human thymus T cells. That work contributes: The donor group consisted of healthy Finnish infants who were having corrective surgery for congenital heart defects. A high degree of thymic repertoire overlap among unrelated individuals was reported in related research.

The sequenced material came from thymocytes. The TCR was taken from a boy in the first two years of life with a congenital heart defect. The chain links TRBV7-7 to TRBJ2-5, with a tentative D call TRBD1 (5 bases). The CDR3 here is CASSLAVRDREAVHQETQYF. CDR3 DNA: TGTGCCAGCAGCTTAGCGGTCCGTGACAGAGAGGCCGTGCATCAAGAGACCCAGTACTTC.